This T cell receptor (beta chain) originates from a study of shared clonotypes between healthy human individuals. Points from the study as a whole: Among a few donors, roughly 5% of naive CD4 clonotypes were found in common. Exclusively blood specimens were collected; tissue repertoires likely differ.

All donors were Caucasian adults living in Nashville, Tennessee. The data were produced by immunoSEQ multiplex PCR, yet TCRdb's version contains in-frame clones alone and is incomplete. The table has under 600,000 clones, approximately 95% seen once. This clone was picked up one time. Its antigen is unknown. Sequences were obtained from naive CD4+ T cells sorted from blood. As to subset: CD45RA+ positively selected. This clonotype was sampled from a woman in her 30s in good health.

For the CDR3, the DNA is TGTGCCAGCAGTTTCTTCAGCGGGAGGGCCGACAATGAGCAGTTCTTC. Translating gives CASSFFSGRADNEQFF. This chain joins TRBV27 and TRBJ2-1, with 10 bases lining up with TRBD2. CDR3 size: 16 residues. V dropped 3 bases and J dropped 5; count of bases not matched to a gene: 7. CDR1 is MNHEY and CDR2 is SMNVEV in the germline V gene (reference sequence).